This is a list of T cell receptor beta chains from one sample in a study of blood T cell repertoires in COVID-19. Assay: immunoSEQ multiplex PCR; the TCRdb copy retains only in-frame clones and omits some. The table includes fewer than 90,000 clones, 86% detected once. Specimen: peripheral blood. These receptors originate from a man in his forties or fifties with active or convalescent COVID-19. Both conserved end residues are part of each CDR3. The D gene is left open where the match is weak. The size field is filled for only some rows; it gives once, few, many or a size class.

. TRBJ1-1 . TRBV7-2 CASSYRDGDTEAFF TGTGCCAGCAGCTACAGGGATGGAGACACTGAAGCTTTCTTT
. TRBJ2-1 . TRBV3-1/TRBV3-2 CASSNRVNEQFF TGTGCCAGCAGCAACAGGGTAAATGAGCAGTTCTTC
TRBD1 TRBJ1-6 many TRBV7-9 CASSLQEGASPLHF TGTGCCAGCAGCTTACAAGAGGGGGCTTCACCCCTCCACTTT
TRBD2 TRBJ2-3 . TRBV28 CASSLGLAGGSTDTQYF TGTGCCAGCAGTTTGGGGCTAGCGGGGGGAAGCACAGATACGCAGTATTTT
TRBD1 TRBJ1-2 . TRBV12-3/TRBV12-4 CASSLRGTGGYTF TGTGCCAGCAGTCTCAGGGGGACGGGCGGCTACACCTTC
TRBD1 TRBJ2-3 . TRBV5-1 CASRMGYRTGETDTQYF TGCGCCAGCAGGATGGGGTACAGGACAGGGGAGACAGATACGCAGTATTTT
TRBD2 TRBJ2-2 . TRBV6-1 CASSVSTSGVTGGELFF TGTGCCAGCAGTGTATCGACTAGCGGGGTTACAGGAGGGGAGCTGTTTTTT
. TRBJ2-1 once TRBV10-1 CASSEDTFNEQFF TGCGCCAGCAGTGAGGACACCTTCAATGAGCAGTTCTTC
. TRBJ2-1 . TRBV29-1 CSVVNYYNEQFF TGCAGCGTTGTAAATTACTACAATGAGCAGTTCTTC
TRBD1 TRBJ2-1 . TRBV10-3 CAISRQGSSYNEQFF TGTGCCATCAGTCGACAGGGGAGCTCCTACAATGAGCAGTTCTTC
TRBD1 TRBJ1-4 . TRBV11-2 CASSFLGQGKNEKLFF TGTGCCAGCAGCTTTCTCGGACAGGGCAAAAATGAAAAACTGTTTTTT
TRBD1 TRBJ1-2 . TRBV6-5 CASSYRDSTNYGYTF TGTGCCAGCAGTTACCGGGACAGCACTAACTATGGCTACACCTTC
. TRBJ2-7 . TRBV7-9 CASSLRTSYEQYF TGTGCCAGCAGCTTAAGGACATCCTACGAGCAGTACTTC
TRBD1 TRBJ2-2 . TRBV10-3 CAISPGQVGDGELFF TGTGCCATCAGCCCGGGACAGGTCGGTGACGGGGAGCTGTTTTTT
. TRBJ2-2 . TRBV25-1 CASSDWTNTGELFF TGTGCCAGCAGTGATTGGACTAACACCGGGGAGCTGTTTTTT
TRBD1 TRBJ1-5 . TRBV27 CASSPGTGNQPQHF TGTGCCAGCAGTCCCGGGACAGGGAATCAGCCCCAGCATTTT
. TRBJ1-1 . TRBV7-9 CASTQSGGTEAFF TGTGCCAGCACCCAGTCGGGGGGCACTGAAGCTTTCTTT
. TRBJ1-3 . TRBV30 CAWSVNWSGGGNTIYF TGTGCCTGGAGTGTAAATTGGTCGGGGGGTGGAAACACCATATATTTT
TRBD2 TRBJ2-3 . TRBV14 CASSQDRLAGATGGTDTQYF TGTGCCAGCAGCCAAGATAGGCTAGCGGGGGCGACCGGGGGTACAGATACGCAGTATTTT
. TRBJ2-7 . TRBV27 CASSLGGDEQYF TGTGCCAGCAGTTTGGGGGGAGACGAGCAGTACTTC
TRBD1 TRBJ1-5 . TRBV6-1 CASSEDLTGFDQPQHF TGTGCCAGCAGTGAAGATTTGACAGGGTTTGATCAGCCCCAGCATTTT
TRBD1 TRBJ2-2 . TRBV3-1/TRBV3-2 CASSYTGATNTGELFF TGTGCCAGCAGCTATACAGGGGCTACGAACACCGGGGAGCTGTTTTTT
. TRBJ1-4 . TRBV11-2 CASSWTRGNEKLFF TGTGCCAGCAGCTGGACCAGGGGTAATGAAAAACTGTTTTTT
TRBD1 TRBJ2-3 . TRBV30 CAWSEQGAPADTQYF TGTGCCTGGAGTGAACAGGGGGCGCCTGCAGATACGCAGTATTTT
TRBD1 TRBJ2-1 . TRBV2 CATTGGGSYNEQFF TGTGCCACCACAGGGGGCGGATCCTACAATGAGCAGTTCTTC
TRBD2 TRBJ2-1 . TRBV28 CASSGGGVQNEQFF TGTGCCAGCAGCGGGGGGGGTGTCCAGAATGAGCAGTTCTTC
TRBD2 TRBJ2-3 . TRBV29-1 CSVVLAGGPGGTQYF TGCAGCGTTGTACTAGCGGGGGGGCCTGGAGGTACGCAGTATTTT
. TRBJ2-1 . TRBV7-9 CASPRLADEQFF TGTGCCAGCCCCCGGCTAGCTGATGAGCAGTTCTTC
. TRBJ2-5 once TRBV5-1 CASSSGQTQETQYF TGCGCCAGCAGCTCAGGACAGACCCAAGAGACCCAGTACTTC
TRBD1 TRBJ1-6 . TRBV28 CASSLFGRGNSPLHF TGTGCCAGCAGTTTATTCGGCAGGGGGAATTCACCCCTCCACTTT
. TRBJ1-3 . TRBV4-2 CASSQDLGSSGNTIYF TGTGCCAGCAGCCAAGATTTAGGGAGCTCTGGAAACACCATATATTTT
TRBD1 TRBJ2-5 . TRBV7-7 CASGPGQGKQTQYF TGTGCCAGCGGCCCGGGACAGGGGAAGCAGACCCAGTACTTC
TRBD2 TRBJ2-3 . TRBV19 CASEAGAGGPADTQYF TGTGCCAGCGAAGCCGGCGCGGGGGGGCCTGCAGATACGCAGTATTTT
. TRBJ1-2 . TRBV20-1 CSASDPTGYGYTF TGCAGTGCTAGTGATCCCACAGGTTACGGCTACACCTTC
TRBD1 TRBJ1-2 . TRBV14 CASSQQGAGGYTF TGTGCCAGCAGCCAACAGGGGGCCGGCGGCTACACCTTC
. TRBJ1-3 . TRBV5-6 CASSGGPASIYF TGTGCCAGCAGCGGGGGCCCTGCTTCCATATATTTT
. TRBJ1-4 . TRBV15 CATSRVAGRANEKLFF TGTGCCACCAGCAGAGTTGCTGGGAGGGCTAATGAAAAACTGTTTTTT
. TRBJ1-5 . TRBV6-2/TRBV6-3 CASSYRRQPQHF TGTGCCAGCAGTTACCGGCGGCAGCCCCAGCATTTT
. TRBJ2-1 . TRBV5-1 CASSLAGGQGDNEQFF TGCGCCAGCAGCTTGGCCGGGGGTCAGGGGGACAATGAGCAGTTCTTC
TRBD2 TRBJ2-3 . TRBV5-6 CASSPGTSVGTDTQYF TGTGCCAGCAGCCCTGGGACTAGCGTTGGCACAGATACGCAGTATTTT
TRBD1 TRBJ1-2 . TRBV28 CASSLPNQGQGSVGYTF TGTGCCAGCAGTCTACCGAACCAGGGACAGGGGAGCGTTGGCTACACCTTC
TRBD1 TRBJ1-1 few TRBV5-1 CASSLRQGNTEAFF TGCGCCAGCAGCTTACGACAGGGGAACACTGAAGCTTTCTTT
TRBD1 TRBJ1-6 . TRBV7-6 CASSLQGEVSSPLHF TGTGCCAGCAGCTTGCAGGGGGAAGTGAGTTCACCCCTCCACTTT
. TRBJ1-6 . TRBV7-8 CASSQAGQGVGRFSPLHF TGTGCCAGCAGCCAGGCGGGGCAGGGAGTCGGAAGATTTTCACCCCTCCACTTT
. TRBJ1-6 . TRBV27 CASPAYFYNSPLHF TGTGCCAGCCCCGCCTATTTCTATAATTCACCCCTCCACTTT